This T cell receptor (beta chain) stems from a study of blood T cell repertoires in COVID-19. Study context: COVID-19 samples, acute and convalescent, were from the United States, Italy and Spain. Sources were T cells, B-cell-depleted T cells, or PBMCs; the material itself was cDNA or gDNA.

This clone is a singleton in its sample. The germline gives CDR1 LGHDT, CDR2 YNNKEL (reference sequence). The trim removed 0 bases at V and 4 bases at J, leaving 5 bases unmatched. This CDR3 is built from 17 residues. Per the original data handling: Reference gene primer amplification yielded estimated nucleated cell counts. Profiled with immunoSEQ multiplex PCR; TCRdb holds only in-frame clones, not every one. V, J and clone size derive from that table, while D and trimming were established from the DNA sequence. This sample has about 200,000 clones; 80% to 90% occur once, and the top ten carry 2% to 2.5%.

The origin of this receptor is a young man who had recovered from COVID-19. The chain carries TRBV3-1 (or the pseudogene TRBV3-2) and TRBJ2-1, with 11 bases identical to TRBD2. Specimen: peripheral blood. CDR3 sequence reads: CASSQEASGGLYNEQFF. Here the CDR3 DNA reads TGTGCCAGCAGCCAAGAGGCTAGCGGGGGGCTATACAATGAGCAGTTCTTC.